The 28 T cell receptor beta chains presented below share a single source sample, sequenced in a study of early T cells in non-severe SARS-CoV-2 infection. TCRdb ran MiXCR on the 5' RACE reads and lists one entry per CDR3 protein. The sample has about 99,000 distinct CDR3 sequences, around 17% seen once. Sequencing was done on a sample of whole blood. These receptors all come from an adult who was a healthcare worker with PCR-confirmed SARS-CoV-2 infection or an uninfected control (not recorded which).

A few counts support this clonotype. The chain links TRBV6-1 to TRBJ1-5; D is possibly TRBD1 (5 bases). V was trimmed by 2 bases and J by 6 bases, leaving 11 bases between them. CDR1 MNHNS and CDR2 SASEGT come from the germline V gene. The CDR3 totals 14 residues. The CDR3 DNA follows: TGTGCCAGCAGTGAACTAGGGGCGGGTCAGCCCCAGCATTTT. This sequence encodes CASSELGAGQPQHF.

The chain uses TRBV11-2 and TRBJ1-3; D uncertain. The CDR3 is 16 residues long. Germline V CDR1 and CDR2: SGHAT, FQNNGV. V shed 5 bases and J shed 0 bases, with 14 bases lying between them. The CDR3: CASSPKDGGSGNTIYF. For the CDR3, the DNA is TGTGCCAGCAGCCCAAAGGACGGAGGCTCTGGAAACACCATATATTTT.

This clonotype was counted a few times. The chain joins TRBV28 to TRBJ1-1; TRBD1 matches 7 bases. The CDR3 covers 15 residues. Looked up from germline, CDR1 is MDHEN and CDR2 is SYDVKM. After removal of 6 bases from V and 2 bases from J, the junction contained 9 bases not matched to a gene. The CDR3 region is CASRWWDSPNTEAFF. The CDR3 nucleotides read TGTGCCAGCAGGTGGTGGGACAGCCCTAACACTGAAGCTTTCTTT.

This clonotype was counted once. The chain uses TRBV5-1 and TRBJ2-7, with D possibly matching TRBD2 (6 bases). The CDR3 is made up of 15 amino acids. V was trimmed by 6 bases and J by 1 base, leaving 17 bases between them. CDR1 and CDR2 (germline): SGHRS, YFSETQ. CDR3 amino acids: CASNPRGRESYEQYF. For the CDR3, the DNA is TGCGCCAGCAACCCGCGGGGCAGGGAATCCTACGAGCAGTACTTC. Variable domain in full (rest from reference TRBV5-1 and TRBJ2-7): KAGVTQTPRYLIKTRGQQVTLSCSPISGHRSVSWYQQTPGQGLQFLFEYFSETQRNKGNFPGRFSGRQFSNSRSEMNVSTLELGDSALYLCASNPRGRESYEQYFGPGTRLTVT.

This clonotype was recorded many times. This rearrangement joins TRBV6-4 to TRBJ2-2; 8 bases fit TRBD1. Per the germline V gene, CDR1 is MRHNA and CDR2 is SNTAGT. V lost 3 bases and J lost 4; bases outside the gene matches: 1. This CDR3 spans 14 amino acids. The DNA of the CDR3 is TGTGCCAGCAGTGAACAGGGGGGCACCGGGGAGCTGTTTTTT. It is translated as CASSEQGGTGELFF.

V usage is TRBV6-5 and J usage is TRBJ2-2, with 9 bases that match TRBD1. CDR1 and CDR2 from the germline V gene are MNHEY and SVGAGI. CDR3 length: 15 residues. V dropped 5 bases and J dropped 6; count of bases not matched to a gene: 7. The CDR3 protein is CASSPGQGASGELFF. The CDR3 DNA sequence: TGTGCCAGCAGTCCGGGACAGGGTGCTTCCGGGGAGCTGTTTTTT.

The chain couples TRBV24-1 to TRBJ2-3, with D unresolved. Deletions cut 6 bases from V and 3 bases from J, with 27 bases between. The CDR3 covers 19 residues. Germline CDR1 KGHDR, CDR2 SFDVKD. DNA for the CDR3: TGTGCCACCAGTTGCCGAAACTCGGGCCCCCCGGTAGGGACAGATACGCAGTATTTT. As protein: CATSCRNSGPPVGTDTQYF.

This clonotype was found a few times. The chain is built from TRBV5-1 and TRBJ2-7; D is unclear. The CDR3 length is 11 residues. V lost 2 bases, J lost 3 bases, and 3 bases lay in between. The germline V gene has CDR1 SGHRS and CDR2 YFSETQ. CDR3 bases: TGCGCCAGCAGCTTTAACTACGAGCAGTACTTC. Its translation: CASSFNYEQYF.

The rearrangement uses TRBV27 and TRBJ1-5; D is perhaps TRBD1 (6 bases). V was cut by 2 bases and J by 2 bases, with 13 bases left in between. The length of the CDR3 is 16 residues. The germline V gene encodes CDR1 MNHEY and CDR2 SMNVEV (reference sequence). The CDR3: CASSLAGGAGNQPQHF. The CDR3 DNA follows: TGTGCCAGCAGTTTAGCGGGGGGCGCGGGCAATCAGCCCCAGCATTTT.

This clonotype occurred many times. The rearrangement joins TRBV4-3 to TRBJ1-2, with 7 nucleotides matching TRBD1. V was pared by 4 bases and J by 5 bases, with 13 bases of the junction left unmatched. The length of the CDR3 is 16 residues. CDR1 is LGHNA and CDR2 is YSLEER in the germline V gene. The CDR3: CASSLIRGQTPYGYTF. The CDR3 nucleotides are TGCGCCAGCAGCCTTATACGGGGACAGACCCCTTATGGCTACACCTTC.

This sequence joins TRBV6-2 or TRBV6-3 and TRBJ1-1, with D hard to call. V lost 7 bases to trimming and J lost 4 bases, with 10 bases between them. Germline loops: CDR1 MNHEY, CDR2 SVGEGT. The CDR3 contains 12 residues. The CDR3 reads CASTPGGTEAFF. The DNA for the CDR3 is TGTGCCAGCACGCCGGGTGGCACTGAAGCTTTCTTT.

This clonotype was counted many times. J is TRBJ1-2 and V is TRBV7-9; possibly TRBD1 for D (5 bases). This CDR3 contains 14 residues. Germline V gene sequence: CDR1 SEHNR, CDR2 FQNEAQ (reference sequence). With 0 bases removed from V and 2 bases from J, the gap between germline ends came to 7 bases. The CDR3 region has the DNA TGTGCCAGCAGCTTAGCGCGGGACAACTATGGCTACACCTTC. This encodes CASSLARDNYGYTF.

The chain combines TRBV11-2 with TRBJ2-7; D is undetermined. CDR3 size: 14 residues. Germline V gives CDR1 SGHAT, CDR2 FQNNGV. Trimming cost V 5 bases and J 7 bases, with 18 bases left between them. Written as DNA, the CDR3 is TGTGCCAGCAGCACCCACCGGATGGACCTGGAGCAGTACTTC. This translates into CASSTHRMDLEQYF.

The CDR3 loop is CASSDSTGANVLTF. The CDR3 DNA sequence: TGTGCCAGCAGTGATTCAACTGGGGCCAACGTCCTGACTTTC. This chain links TRBV6-4 with TRBJ2-6; D is unresolved. V dropped 3 bases and J dropped 2 bases, with 5 bases sitting between them. CDR3 length equals 14 residues. Germline V CDR1 and CDR2: MRHNA, SNTAGT.

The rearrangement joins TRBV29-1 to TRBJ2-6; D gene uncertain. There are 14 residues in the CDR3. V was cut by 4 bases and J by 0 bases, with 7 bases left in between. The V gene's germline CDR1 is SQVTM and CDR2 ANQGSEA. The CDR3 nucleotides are TGCAGCGTTGTTGATGGCTCTGGGGCCAACGTCCTGACTTTC. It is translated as CSVVDGSGANVLTF.

This CDR3 reads CASSADGVYGYTF. DNA of the CDR3: TGTGCCAGCAGCGCCGACGGGGTCTATGGCTACACCTTC. The V call is TRBV9, the J call TRBJ1-2; D call uncertain. There are 13 residues in the CDR3. CDR1 is SGDLS and CDR2 is YYNGEE in the germline V gene. V lost 3 bases, J lost 4 bases, and 10 bases lay in between.

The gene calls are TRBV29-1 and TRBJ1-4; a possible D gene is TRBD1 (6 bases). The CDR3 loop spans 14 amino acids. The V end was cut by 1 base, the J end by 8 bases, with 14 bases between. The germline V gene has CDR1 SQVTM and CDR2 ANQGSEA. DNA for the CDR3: TGCAGCGTTGAAGTCGTGGGACACCAGGAAAAACTGTTTTTT. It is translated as CSVEVVGHQEKLFF. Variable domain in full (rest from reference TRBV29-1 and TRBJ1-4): SAVISQKPSRDICQRGTSLTIQCQVDSQVTMMFWYRQQPGQSLTLIATANQGSEATYESGFVIDKFPISRPNLTFSTLTVSNMSPEDSSIYLCSVEVVGHQEKLFFGSGTQLSVL.

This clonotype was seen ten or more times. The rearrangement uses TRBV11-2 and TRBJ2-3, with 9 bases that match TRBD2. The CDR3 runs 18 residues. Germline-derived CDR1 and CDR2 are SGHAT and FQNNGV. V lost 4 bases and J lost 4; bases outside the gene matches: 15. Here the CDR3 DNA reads TGTGCCAGCAGCTCGTCCCCGCGGGGGGGGGCTTTGGCAGATACGCAGTATTTT. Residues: CASSSSPRGGALADTQYF.

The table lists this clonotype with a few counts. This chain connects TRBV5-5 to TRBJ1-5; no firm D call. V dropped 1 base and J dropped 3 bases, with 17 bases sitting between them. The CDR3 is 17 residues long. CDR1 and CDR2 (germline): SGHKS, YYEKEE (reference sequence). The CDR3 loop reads CASSLRTSGSSNQPQHF. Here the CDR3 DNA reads TGTGCCAGCAGCTTGCGGACGTCTGGATCCTCCAATCAGCCCCAGCATTTT.

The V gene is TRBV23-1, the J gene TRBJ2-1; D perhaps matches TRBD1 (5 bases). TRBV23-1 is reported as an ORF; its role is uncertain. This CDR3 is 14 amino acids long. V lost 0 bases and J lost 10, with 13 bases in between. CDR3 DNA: TGCGCCAGCAGTCAATCAGGGGCTAAAGGGGAGCAGTTCTTC. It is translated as CASSQSGAKGEQFF.

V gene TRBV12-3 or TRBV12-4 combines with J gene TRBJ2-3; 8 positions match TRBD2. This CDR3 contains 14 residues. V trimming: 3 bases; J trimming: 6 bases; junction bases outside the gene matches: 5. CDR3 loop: CASSFSGGRDTQYF. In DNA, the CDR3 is TGTGCCAGCAGTTTTAGCGGCGGGAGGGATACGCAGTATTTT.

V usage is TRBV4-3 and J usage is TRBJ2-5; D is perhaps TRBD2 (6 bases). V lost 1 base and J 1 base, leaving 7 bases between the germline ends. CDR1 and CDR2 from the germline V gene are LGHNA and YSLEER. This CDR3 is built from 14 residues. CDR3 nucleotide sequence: TGCGCCAGCAGCCAAGGTAGCGGCCAAGAGACCCAGTACTTC. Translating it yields CASSQGSGQETQYF.

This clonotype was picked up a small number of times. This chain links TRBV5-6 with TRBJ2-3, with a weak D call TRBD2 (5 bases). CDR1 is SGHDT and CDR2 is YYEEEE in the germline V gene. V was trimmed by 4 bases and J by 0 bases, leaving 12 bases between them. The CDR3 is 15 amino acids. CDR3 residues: CASSLRVTSTDTQYF. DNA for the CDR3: TGTGCCAGCAGCCTGAGGGTTACTAGCACAGATACGCAGTATTTT.

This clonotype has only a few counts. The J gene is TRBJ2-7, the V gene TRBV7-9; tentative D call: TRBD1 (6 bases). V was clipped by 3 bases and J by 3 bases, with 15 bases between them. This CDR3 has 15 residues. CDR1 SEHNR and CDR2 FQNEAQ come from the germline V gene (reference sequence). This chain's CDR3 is CASSLTGTRHYEQYF. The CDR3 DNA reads TGTGCCAGCAGCTTGACCGGGACAAGACACTACGAGCAGTACTTC.

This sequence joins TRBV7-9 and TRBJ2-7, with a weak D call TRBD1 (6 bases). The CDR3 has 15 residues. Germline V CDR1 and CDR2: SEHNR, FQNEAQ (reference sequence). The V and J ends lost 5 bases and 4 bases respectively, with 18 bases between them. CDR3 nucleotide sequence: TGTGCCAGCAGCCCGCCGGGCAGGGGTGCGTACGAGCAGTACTTC. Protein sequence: CASSPPGRGAYEQYF.

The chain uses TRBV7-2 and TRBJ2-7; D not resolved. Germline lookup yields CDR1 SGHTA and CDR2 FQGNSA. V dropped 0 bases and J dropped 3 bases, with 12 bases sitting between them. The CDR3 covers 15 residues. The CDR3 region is CASSLAYGKYYEQYF. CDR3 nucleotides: TGTGCCAGCAGCTTAGCATATGGGAAGTACTACGAGCAGTACTTC.

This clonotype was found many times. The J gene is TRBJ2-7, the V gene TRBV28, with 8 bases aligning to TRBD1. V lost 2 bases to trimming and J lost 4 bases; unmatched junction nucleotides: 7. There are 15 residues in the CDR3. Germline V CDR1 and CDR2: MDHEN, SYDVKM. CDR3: CASSLTGGSSYEQYF. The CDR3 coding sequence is TGTGCCAGCAGTTTAACAGGGGGATCATCATACGAGCAGTACTTC. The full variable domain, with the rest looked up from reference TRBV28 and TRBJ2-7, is DVKVTQSSRYLVKRTGEKVFLECVQDMDHENMFWYRQDPGLGLRLIYFSYDVKMKEKGDIPEGYSVSREKKERFSLILESASTNQTSMYLCASSLTGGSSYEQYFGPGTRLTVT.

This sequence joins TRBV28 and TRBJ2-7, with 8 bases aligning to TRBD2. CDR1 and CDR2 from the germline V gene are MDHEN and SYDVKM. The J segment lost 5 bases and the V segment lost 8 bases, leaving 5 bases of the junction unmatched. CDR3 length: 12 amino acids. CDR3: CASVREGDEQYF. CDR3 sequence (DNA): TGTGCCAGCGTTCGGGAGGGCGACGAGCAGTACTTC.